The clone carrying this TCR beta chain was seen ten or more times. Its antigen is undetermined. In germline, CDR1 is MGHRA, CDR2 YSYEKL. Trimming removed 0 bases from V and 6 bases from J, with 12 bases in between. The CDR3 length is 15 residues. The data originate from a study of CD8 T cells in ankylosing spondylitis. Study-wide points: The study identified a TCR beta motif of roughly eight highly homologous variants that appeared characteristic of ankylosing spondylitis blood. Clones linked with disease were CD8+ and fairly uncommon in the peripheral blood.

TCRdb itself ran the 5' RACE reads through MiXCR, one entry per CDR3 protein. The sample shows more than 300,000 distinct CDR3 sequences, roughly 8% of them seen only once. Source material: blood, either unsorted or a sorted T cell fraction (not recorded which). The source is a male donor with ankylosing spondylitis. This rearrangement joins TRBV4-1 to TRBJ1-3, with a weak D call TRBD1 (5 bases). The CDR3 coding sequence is TGCGCCAGCAGCCAAGATTCTTACAGGAAAAACACCATATATTTT. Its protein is CASSQDSYRKNTIYF.